The 13 T cell receptor beta chains reported below all come from one sample, sequenced in a study of PD-1 blockade in classical Hodgkin lymphoma. Repertoires were generated with immunoSEQ multiplex PCR, while TCRdb's copy carries only in-frame clones and drops some. This table has 55,000 to 80,000 clones, around 88% appearing once. Relapse after autologous stem cell transplantation occurred in every patient, and brentuximab vedotin exposure varied. Specimen: peripheral blood mononuclear cells (PBMCs), collected at baseline. Every receptor here comes from a human donor with classical Hodgkin lymphoma.

This clone has a single count. The chain carries TRBV7-6 and TRBJ1-4; 9 bases are a match to TRBD1. The J segment lost 5 bases and the V segment lost 3 bases, leaving 10 bases of the junction unmatched. This CDR3 has 17 amino acids. The germline gives CDR1 SGHVS, CDR2 FNYEAQ. CDR3 loop: CASSFRTATGGNEKLFF. The CDR3 DNA sequence: TGTGCCAGCAGCTTTAGAACTGCGACAGGGGGGAATGAAAAACTGTTTTTT.

This clone was counted a few times. The CDR3 region is CASSVSRGPSSPLHF. The CDR3 nucleotides read TGTGCCAGCAGCGTTTCGAGGGGCCCCAGTTCACCCCTCCACTTT. The chain links TRBV7-9 to TRBJ1-6; TRBD1 might be the D (5 bases). Trimming stripped 5 bases from V and 9 bases from J, with 17 bases between. Germline CDR1 reads SEHNR; CDR2 reads FQNEAQ (reference sequence). The CDR3 loop spans 15 amino acids.

The V and J genes are TRBV29-1 and TRBJ1-1; D unresolved. With 6 bases removed from V and 1 base from J, the gap between germline ends came to 12 bases. Per germline, CDR1 SQVTM and CDR2 ANQGSEA. This CDR3 comprises 13 residues. The DNA for the CDR3 is TGCAGCGTCCGCAGGAGCACGAACACTGAAGCTTTCTTT. This translates into CSVRRSTNTEAFF.

The genes are TRBV7-6 and TRBJ2-2, with a tentative D call TRBD1 (5 bases). CDR3 length: 13 amino acids. Germline loops: CDR1 SGHVS, CDR2 FNYEAQ. The V and J ends lost 7 bases and 6 bases respectively, with 12 bases between them. CDR3 in DNA: TGTGCCAGCAACAGTAGGGGTGCCGGGGAGCTGTTTTTT. It is translated as CASNSRGAGELFF.

The V gene is TRBV23-1, the J gene TRBJ1-4; 7 bases fit TRBD1. TRBV23-1 is filed as an ORF, its function uncertain. This CDR3 has 15 amino acids. V was clipped by 0 bases and J by 6 bases; unmatched bases: 4. Here the CDR3 reads CASSQSTQGYEKLFF. The CDR3 DNA sequence: TGCGCCAGCAGTCAATCAACACAGGGGTATGAAAAACTGTTTTTT.

The rearrangement joins TRBV5-4 to TRBJ1-2; tentative D call: TRBD1 (6 bases). The germline gives CDR1 SGHNT, CDR2 YYREEE (reference sequence). Deletions cut 4 bases from V and 7 bases from J, with 20 bases between. The CDR3 totals 15 residues. The DNA for the CDR3 is TGTGCCAGCAGCCAAGATAAAGGGGGGCCGAGTGGCTACACCTTC. It codes for CASSQDKGGPSGYTF.

The chain recombines TRBV7-9 with TRBJ1-1; a weak D match, TRBD1 (5 bases). Looked up from germline, CDR1 is SEHNR and CDR2 is FQNEAQ (reference sequence). V was cut by 5 bases and J by 3 bases, with 13 bases left in between. CDR3 length: 14 residues. The CDR3 sequence: CASSVQRGYTEAFF. CDR3 bases: TGTGCCAGCAGCGTCCAGAGGGGTTACACTGAAGCTTTCTTT.

Here the CDR3 DNA reads TGTGCCAGCAGCCAAGAGGACGCAACATCCTACGAGCAGTACTTC. As protein: CASSQEDATSYEQYF. The chain is built from TRBV4-2 and TRBJ2-7, with D hard to call. Trimming left V 0 bases short and J 1 base short, with 10 bases between. This CDR3 contains 15 residues. The germline gives CDR1 LGHNA, CDR2 YNFKEQ.

The rearrangement joins TRBV6-6 to TRBJ2-7, with D perhaps assigned TRBD1 or TRBD2 (5 bases each). V was shortened by 8 bases and J by 1 base, with 18 bases between the two germline ends. Germline V gene lookup returns CDR1 MNHNY and CDR2 SVGAGI (reference sequence). The CDR3 is made up of 15 amino acids. The CDR3 loop is CASGTRAALSYEQYF. In DNA form, the CDR3 reads TGTGCCAGCGGGACCCGCGCAGCGCTATCCTACGAGCAGTACTTC.

The chain recombines TRBV7-9 with TRBJ2-1, with TRBD1 matching over 8 bases. Germline V CDR1 and CDR2: SEHNR, FQNEAQ (reference sequence). This CDR3 has 15 amino acids. Trimming removed 4 bases from V and 7 bases from J; junction bases left unmatched: 9. CDR3 bases: TGTGCCAGCAGCTCCCCCGCGGACAGGGTAAATGAGCAGTTCTTC. This translates into CASSSPADRVNEQFF.

This chain connects TRBV7-6 to TRBJ2-7; D not certain. This CDR3 comprises 11 residues. The V and J ends lost 5 bases and 6 bases respectively, with 8 bases between them. The germline V gene encodes CDR1 SGHVS and CDR2 FNYEAQ. The CDR3 DNA follows: TGTGCCAGCAGCCTCCTCCCCGAGCAGTACTTC. It specifies CASSLLPEQYF.

CDR3 DNA: TGTGCCAGTCCGGGACAGAGCCGGCCGGAGGAAAAACTGTTTTTT. Translation gives CASPGQSRPEEKLFF. The chain links TRBV6-4 to TRBJ1-4, with TRBD1 matching 7 bases. After removal of 9 bases from V and 8 bases from J, the junction contained 15 bases not matched to a gene. CDR3 length equals 15 residues. CDR1 and CDR2 from the germline V gene are MRHNA and SNTAGT.

The chain uses TRBV11-2 and TRBJ1-6, with D possibly matching TRBD1 (5 bases). This CDR3 is built from 12 residues. Looked up from germline, CDR1 is SGHAT and CDR2 is FQNNGV. V was trimmed by 8 bases and J by 9 bases, leaving 11 bases between them. CDR3 in DNA: TGTGCCAGCTCTACTGGGGCTTCACCCCTCCACTTT. This gives the protein CASSTGASPLHF.